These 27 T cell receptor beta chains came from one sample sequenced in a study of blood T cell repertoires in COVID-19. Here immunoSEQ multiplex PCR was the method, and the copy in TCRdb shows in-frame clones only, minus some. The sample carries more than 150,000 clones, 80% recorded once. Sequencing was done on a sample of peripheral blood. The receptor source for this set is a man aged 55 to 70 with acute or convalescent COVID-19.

The CDR3 coding sequence is TGTGCCAGCAGACTTATGACAGGGAACACTGAAGCTTTCTTT. Translation: CASRLMTGNTEAFF. This chain uses TRBV16 with TRBJ1-1; possibly TRBD1 for D (6 bases). This CDR3 contains 14 residues. Germline V lookup: CDR1 KGHSY, CDR2 FQNENV. V gave up 6 bases and J gave up 1 base, with 12 bases separating them. The complete variable domain, with remaining parts taken from reference TRBV16 and TRBJ1-1, reads GEEVAQTPKHLVRGEGQKAKLYCAPIKGHSYVFWYQQVLKNEFKFLISFQNENVFDETGMPKERFSAKCLPNSPCSLEIQATKLEDSAVYFCASRLMTGNTEAFFGQGTRLTVV.

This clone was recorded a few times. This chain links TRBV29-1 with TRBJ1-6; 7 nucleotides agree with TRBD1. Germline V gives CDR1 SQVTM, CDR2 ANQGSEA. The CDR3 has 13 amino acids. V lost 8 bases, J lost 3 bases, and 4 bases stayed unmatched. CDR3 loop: CSIRDSYNSPLHF. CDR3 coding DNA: TGCAGCATACGGGACAGCTATAATTCACCCCTCCACTTT.

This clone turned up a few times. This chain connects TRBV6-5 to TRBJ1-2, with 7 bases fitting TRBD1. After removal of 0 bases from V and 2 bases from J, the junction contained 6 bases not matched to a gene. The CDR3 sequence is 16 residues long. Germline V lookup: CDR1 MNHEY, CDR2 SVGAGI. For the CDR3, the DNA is TGTGCCAGCAGTTACTCGGGGGGACAGATCAACTATGGCTACACCTTC. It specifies CASSYSGGQINYGYTF.

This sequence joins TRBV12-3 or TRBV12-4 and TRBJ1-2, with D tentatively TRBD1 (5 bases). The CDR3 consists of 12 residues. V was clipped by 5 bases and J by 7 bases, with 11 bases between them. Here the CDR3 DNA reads TGTGCCAGCAGTCCAGGGTGGGTTGGCTACACCTTC. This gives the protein CASSPGWVGYTF.

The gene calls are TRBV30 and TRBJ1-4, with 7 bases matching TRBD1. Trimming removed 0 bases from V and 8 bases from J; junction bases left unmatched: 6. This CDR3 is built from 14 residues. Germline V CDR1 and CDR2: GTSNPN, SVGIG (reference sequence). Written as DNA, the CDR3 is TGTGCCTGGAGTGTGGAGGGGGCCTACGAAAAACTGTTTTTT. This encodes CAWSVEGAYEKLFF. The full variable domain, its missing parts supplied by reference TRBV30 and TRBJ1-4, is SQTIHQWPATLVQPVGSPLSLECTVEGTSNPNLYWYRQAAGRGLQLLFYSVGIGQISSEVPQNLSASRPQDRQFILSSKKLLLSDSGFYLCAWSVEGAYEKLFFGSGTQLSVL.

The CDR3 sequence: CASSSTSGSRSDTQYF. CDR3 nucleotide sequence: TGTGCCAGCAGCTCAACTAGCGGGAGTAGGTCAGATACGCAGTATTTT. This chain joins TRBV2 and TRBJ2-3, with TRBD2 matching over 11 bases. CDR1 is SNHLY, CDR2 FYNNEI, per germline. The CDR3 loop spans 16 amino acids. J lost 4 bases, V lost 6 bases, and 9 bases had no gene match.

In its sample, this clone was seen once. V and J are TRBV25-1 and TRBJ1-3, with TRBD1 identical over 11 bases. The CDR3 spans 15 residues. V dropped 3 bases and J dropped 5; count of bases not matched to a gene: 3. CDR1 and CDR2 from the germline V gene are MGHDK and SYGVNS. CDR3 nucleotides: TGTGCCAGCAGTGAGGGGACAGGGGGGAGAAACACCATATATTTT. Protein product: CASSEGTGGRNTIYF.

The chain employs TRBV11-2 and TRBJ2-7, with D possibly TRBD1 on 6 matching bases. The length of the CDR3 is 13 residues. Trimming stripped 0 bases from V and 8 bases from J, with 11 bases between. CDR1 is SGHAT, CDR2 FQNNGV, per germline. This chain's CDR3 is CASSLEGGYKQYF. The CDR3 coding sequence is TGTGCCAGCAGCTTAGAAGGGGGATATAAGCAGTACTTC.

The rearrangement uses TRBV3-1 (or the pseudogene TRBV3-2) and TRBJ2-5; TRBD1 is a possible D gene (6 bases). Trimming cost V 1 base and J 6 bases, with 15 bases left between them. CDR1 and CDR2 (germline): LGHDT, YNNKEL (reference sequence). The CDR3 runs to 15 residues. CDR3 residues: CASSQGRQVVKTQYF. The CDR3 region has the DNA TGTGCCAGCAGCCAAGGCCGACAGGTAGTGAAGACCCAGTACTTC.

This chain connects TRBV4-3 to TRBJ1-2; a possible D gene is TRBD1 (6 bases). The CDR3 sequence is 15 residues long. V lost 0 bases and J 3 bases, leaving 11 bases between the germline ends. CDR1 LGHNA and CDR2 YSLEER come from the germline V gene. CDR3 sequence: CASSQDGRGDYGYTF. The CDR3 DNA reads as TGCGCCAGCAGCCAAGACGGCAGGGGAGACTATGGCTACACCTTC.

The CDR3 nucleotides read TGCGCCAGCAGCCCCTTATCCACAGATACGCAGTATTTT. The encoded protein is CASSPLSTDTQYF. This rearrangement joins TRBV5-1 to TRBJ2-3; unclear D gene. Germline V lookup: CDR1 SGHRS, CDR2 YFSETQ. V was trimmed by 4 bases and J by 2 bases, leaving 8 bases between them. This CDR3 contains 13 residues.

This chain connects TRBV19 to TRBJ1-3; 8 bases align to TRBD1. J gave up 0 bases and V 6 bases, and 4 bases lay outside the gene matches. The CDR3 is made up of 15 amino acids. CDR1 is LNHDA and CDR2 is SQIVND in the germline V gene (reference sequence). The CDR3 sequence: CASSSTGGSGNTIYF. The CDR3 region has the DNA TGTGCCAGTAGCTCAACAGGGGGCTCTGGAAACACCATATATTTT.

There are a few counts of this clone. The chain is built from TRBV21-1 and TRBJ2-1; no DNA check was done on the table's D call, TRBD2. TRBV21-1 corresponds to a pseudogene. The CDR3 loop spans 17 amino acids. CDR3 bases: TGTGCCAGCAGCAAACCTGCTAATGGTGGTCCCTACAATGAGCAGTTCTTC. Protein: CASSKPANGGPYNEQFF.

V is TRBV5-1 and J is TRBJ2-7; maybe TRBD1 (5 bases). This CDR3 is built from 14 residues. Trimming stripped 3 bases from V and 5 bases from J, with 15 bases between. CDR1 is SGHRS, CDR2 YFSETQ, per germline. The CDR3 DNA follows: TGCGCCAGCAGCTGGGGCAGTCAAGGTGACGAGCAGTACTTC. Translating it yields CASSWGSQGDEQYF. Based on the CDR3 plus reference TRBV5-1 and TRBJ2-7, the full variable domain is KAGVTQTPRYLIKTRGQQVTLSCSPISGHRSVSWYQQTPGQGLQFLFEYFSETQRNKGNFPGRFSGRQFSNSRSEMNVSTLELGDSALYLCASSWGSQGDEQYFGPGTRLTVT.

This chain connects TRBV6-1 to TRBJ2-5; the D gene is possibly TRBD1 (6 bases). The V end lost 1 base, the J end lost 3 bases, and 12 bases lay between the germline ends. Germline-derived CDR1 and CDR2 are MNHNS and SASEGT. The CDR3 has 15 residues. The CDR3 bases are TGTGCCAGCAGTGAAGGTGGGCAGGGGAAAGAGACCCAGTACTTC. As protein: CASSEGGQGKETQYF.

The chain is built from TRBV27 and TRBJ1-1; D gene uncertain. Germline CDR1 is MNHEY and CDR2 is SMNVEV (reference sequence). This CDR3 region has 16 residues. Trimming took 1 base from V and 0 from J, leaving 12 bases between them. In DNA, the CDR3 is TGTGCCAGCAGTTTATTGGCAGGTTATCTGAACACTGAAGCTTTCTTT. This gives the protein CASSLLAGYLNTEAFF.

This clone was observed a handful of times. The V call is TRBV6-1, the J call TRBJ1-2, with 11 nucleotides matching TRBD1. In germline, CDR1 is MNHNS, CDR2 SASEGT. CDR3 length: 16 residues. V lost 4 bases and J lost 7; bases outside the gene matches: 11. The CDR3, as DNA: TGTGCCAGCAGTGTAGGGACAGGGGGTGTGTTTGTTGGCTACACCTTC. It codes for CASSVGTGGVFVGYTF.

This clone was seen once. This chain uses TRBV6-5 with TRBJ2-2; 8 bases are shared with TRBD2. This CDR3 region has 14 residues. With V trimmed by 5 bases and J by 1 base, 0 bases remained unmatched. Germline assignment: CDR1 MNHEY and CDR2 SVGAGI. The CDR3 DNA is TGTGCCAGCAGTACTAGCGGGAACACCGGGGAGCTGTTTTTT. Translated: CASSTSGNTGELFF.

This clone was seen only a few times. CDR3 residues: CRIRAEGGTSGSGSSYEQYF. DNA for the CDR3: TGCAGGATTCGGGCGGAAGGGGGAACTAGCGGGAGTGGGAGCTCCTACGAGCAGTACTTC. V and J are TRBV29-1 and TRBJ2-7; 11 positions match TRBD2. In germline, CDR1 is SQVTM, CDR2 ANQGSEA. The CDR3 consists of 20 residues.

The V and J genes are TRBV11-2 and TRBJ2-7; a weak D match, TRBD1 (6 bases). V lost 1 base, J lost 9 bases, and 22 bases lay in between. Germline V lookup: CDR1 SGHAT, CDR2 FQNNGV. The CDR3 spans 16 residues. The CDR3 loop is CASSLVTGQLPTMQYF. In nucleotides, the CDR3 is TGTGCCAGCAGCTTAGTAACAGGACAGCTGCCTACGATGCAGTACTTC.

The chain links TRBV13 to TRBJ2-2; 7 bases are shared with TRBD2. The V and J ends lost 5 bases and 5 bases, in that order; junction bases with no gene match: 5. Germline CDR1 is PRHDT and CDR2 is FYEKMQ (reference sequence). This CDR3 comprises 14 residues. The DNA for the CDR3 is TGTGCCAGCAGCCATCAACTAGCGACCGGGGAGCTGTTTTTT. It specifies CASSHQLATGELFF.

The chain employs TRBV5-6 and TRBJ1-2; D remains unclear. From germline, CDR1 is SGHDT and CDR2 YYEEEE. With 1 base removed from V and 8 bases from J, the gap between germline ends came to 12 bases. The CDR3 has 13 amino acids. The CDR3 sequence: CASSLFEDRGYTF. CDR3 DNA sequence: TGTGCCAGCAGCTTGTTCGAGGATAGGGGCTACACCTTC.

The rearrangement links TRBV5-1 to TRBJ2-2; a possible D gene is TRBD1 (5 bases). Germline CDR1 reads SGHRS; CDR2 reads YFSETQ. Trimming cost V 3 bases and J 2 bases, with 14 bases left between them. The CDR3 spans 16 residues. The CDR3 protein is CASSSRGQFNTGELFF. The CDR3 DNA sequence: TGCGCCAGCAGCTCAAGAGGACAATTTAACACCGGGGAGCTGTTTTTT.

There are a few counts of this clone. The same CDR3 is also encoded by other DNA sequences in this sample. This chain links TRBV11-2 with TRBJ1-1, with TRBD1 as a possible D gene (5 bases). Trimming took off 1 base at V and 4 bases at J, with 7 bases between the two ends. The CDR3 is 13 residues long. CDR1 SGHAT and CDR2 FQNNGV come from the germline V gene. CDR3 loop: CASSLGGVTEAFF. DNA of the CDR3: TGTGCCAGCAGCTTAGGGGGCGTCACTGAAGCTTTCTTT.

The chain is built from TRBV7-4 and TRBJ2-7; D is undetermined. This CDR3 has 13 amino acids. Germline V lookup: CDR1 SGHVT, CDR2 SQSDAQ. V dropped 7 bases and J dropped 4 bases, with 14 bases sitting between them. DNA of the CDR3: TGTGCCAGCACCCAACGAGTACTTTACGAGCAGTACTTC. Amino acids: CASTQRVLYEQYF. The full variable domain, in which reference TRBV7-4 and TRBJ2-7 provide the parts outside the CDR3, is GAGVSQSPRYKVAKRGRDVALRCDSISGHVTLYWYRQTLGQGSEVLTYSQSDAQRDKSGRPSGRFSAERPERSVSTLKIQRTEQGDSAVYLCASTQRVLYEQYFGPGTRLTVT.

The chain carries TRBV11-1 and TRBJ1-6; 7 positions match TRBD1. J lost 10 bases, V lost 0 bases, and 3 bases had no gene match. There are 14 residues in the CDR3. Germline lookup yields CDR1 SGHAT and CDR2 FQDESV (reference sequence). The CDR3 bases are TGTGCCAGCAGCTTAGCGGGGGGACAGTCACCCCTCCACTTT. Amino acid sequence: CASSLAGGQSPLHF.

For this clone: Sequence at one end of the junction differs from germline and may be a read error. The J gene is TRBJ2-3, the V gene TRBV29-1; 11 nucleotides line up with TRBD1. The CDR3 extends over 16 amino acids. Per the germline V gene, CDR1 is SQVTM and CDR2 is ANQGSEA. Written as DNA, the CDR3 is TGCAGCGTCGAAGGGGGGGGACAGGGGGTCACAGATACGCAGTATTTT. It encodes CSVEGGGQGVTDTQYF.